One sample yielded the 5 T cell receptor beta chains listed below, sequenced in a study of T cells in Graves' hyperthyroidism and ophthalmopathy. What was amplified from RNA transcripts were TCR beta CDR3 regions. An initial round of RT-PCR targeting the TCR CDR3 relied on the HTBI primer set. Each CDR3 protein is one row after TCRdb ran MiXCR on the multiplex PCR reads. The data contain roughly 330,000 distinct CDR3 sequences, 16% of them singletons. Specimen: blood. The receptors shown here come from a man in his thirties or forties with Graves' hyperthyroidism.

There are a few counts of this clonotype. The chain combines TRBV6-1 with TRBJ2-1; tentative D call: TRBD2 (6 bases). The CDR3 runs 15 residues. Per germline, CDR1 MNHNS and CDR2 SASEGT. Between the trimmed V and J ends, which lost 7 bases and 8 bases, there was a span of 21 bases. CDR3 amino acids: CASTRTGVTGDEQFF. DNA of the CDR3: TGTGCCAGCACCCGGACGGGGGTAACGGGCGATGAGCAGTTCTTC.

At least ten counts were recorded for this clonotype. The rearrangement uses TRBV28 and TRBJ2-1; 7 bases align to TRBD2. Germline V CDR1 and CDR2: MDHEN, SYDVKM. With 6 bases clipped from V and 8 bases from J, the junction kept 10 bases outside the gene matches. The CDR3 length is 14 residues. The CDR3 loop reads CASRGRGRVDEQFF. The DNA of the CDR3 is TGTGCCAGCAGAGGGAGGGGTCGGGTCGATGAGCAGTTCTTC.

This clonotype was picked up a small number of times. The chain combines TRBV4-1 with TRBJ1-1, with D possibly matching TRBD1 (5 bases). In germline, CDR1 is MGHRA, CDR2 YSYEKL. V dropped 0 bases and J dropped 5 bases, with 13 bases sitting between them. The CDR3 is made up of 15 amino acids. Here the CDR3 DNA reads TGCGCCAGCAGCCAAGATCAGATCGGGGGAACTGAAGCTTTCTTT. This encodes CASSQDQIGGTEAFF.

Note on this clonotype: A much larger clone lies one base from this, so it may be a read error. V is TRBV9 and J is TRBJ2-1; D may correspond to TRBD1 or TRBD2 (6 bases each). The length of the CDR3 is 16 residues. Germline V gene lookup returns CDR1 SGDLS and CDR2 YYNGEE. The CDR3 nucleotides read TGTGCCAGCAGCCAAGTCATAGGCCAGGGGAGGAATGAGCAGTCCTTC. Its protein product is CASSQVIGQGRNEQSF.

In its sample, this clonotype was seen many times. This chain joins TRBV6-1 and TRBJ2-1; possibly TRBD1 or TRBD2 for D (5 bases each). The CDR3 runs 17 residues. V was trimmed by 5 bases and J by 2 bases, leaving 19 bases between them. Germline V gene lookup returns CDR1 MNHNS and CDR2 SASEGT. The CDR3 coding sequence is TGTGCCAGCAGTCCCGACCTGGGGGATTGGACCTACAATGAGCAGTTCTTC. This sequence encodes CASSPDLGDWTYNEQFF.